The 5 T cell receptor beta chains given below trace back to one sample, sequenced in a study of blood T cell repertoires in COVID-19. Profiled with immunoSEQ multiplex PCR; TCRdb holds only in-frame clones, not every one. The sample consists of under 100,000 clones, roughly four fifths of them appearing once. The sequenced sample was peripheral blood. The receptors were sampled from a man in his sixties with acute or convalescent COVID-19.

The chain is built from TRBV2 and TRBJ2-3, with D unclear. Trimming left V 2 bases short and J 10 bases short, with 19 bases between. Germline V CDR1 and CDR2: SNHLY, FYNNEI. The CDR3 runs 15 residues. The CDR3 is CASSEISPAVGAQYF. CDR3 in DNA: TGTGCCAGCAGTGAAATTTCCCCGGCCGTCGGAGCGCAGTATTTT.

This chain joins TRBV27 and TRBJ2-1, with TRBD1 matching 10 bases. J lost 4 bases, V lost 6 bases, and 6 bases had no gene match. This CDR3 spans 15 amino acids. Germline V gives CDR1 MNHEY, CDR2 SMNVEV (reference sequence). In nucleotides, the CDR3 is TGTGCCAGCAGCCAGGACAGGGGGTCATACAATGAGCAGTTCTTC. This encodes CASSQDRGSYNEQFF.

Only one count was recorded for this clone. The same CDR3 arises from other DNA sequences in this sample as well. This chain links TRBV12-3 or TRBV12-4 with TRBJ1-1, with a weak D call TRBD1 (6 bases). This CDR3 is built from 11 residues. Between the trimmed V and J ends, which lost 3 bases and 10 bases, there was a span of 9 bases. The CDR3, as DNA: TGTGCCAGCAGTTTTAGGGGGGGAGCTTTCTTT. Translation: CASSFRGGAFF.

Here the CDR3 DNA reads TGTGCCAGCAGCTCCGGGGTTGGCTACACCTTC. Translated, it gives CASSSGVGYTF. This chain links TRBV11-2 with TRBJ1-2; D gene unclear. The germline V gene encodes CDR1 SGHAT and CDR2 FQNNGV. The CDR3 is made up of 11 amino acids. V lost 4 bases and J 7 bases, leaving 7 bases between the germline ends.

The chain recombines TRBV28 with TRBJ2-1; D might be TRBD1 (5 bases). The V end was cut by 1 base, the J end by 9 bases, with 7 bases between. Germline V gene data show CDR1 as MDHEN and CDR2 as SYDVKM. The CDR3 runs to 12 residues. This CDR3 reads CASSLLRGEQFF. The CDR3 DNA follows: TGTGCCAGCAGTTTATTAAGGGGTGAGCAGTTCTTC.